A single T cell receptor beta chain is shown here with its context. The data originate from a study of blood T cell repertoires in COVID-19. The CDR3 has 16 residues. Germline values: CDR1 KGHSH, CDR2 LQKENI. V shed 0 bases, J shed 0 bases, and the junction held 3 bases outside the gene matches. Assay used: immunoSEQ multiplex PCR; TCRdb lists only in-frame clones, some missing. Here the sample spans 130,000 or so clones, roughly 80% being singletons. Sequences were obtained from peripheral blood. This TCR was recovered from a woman in her sixties with acute or convalescent COVID-19. The chain is built from TRBV18 and TRBJ2-3; 7 bases are shared with TRBD2. The CDR3 DNA follows: TGTGCCAGCTCACCACCGAGCGGGGTCAGCACAGATACGCAGTATTTT. Translation gives CASSPPSGVSTDTQYF. Looking up the rest from reference TRBV18 and TRBJ2-3 gives the full variable domain: NAGVMQNPRHLVRRRGQEARLRCSPMKGHSHVYWYRQLPEEGLKFMVYLQKENIIDESGMPKERFSAEFPKEGPSILRIQQVVRGDSAAYFCASSPPSGVSTDTQYFGPGTRLTVL.